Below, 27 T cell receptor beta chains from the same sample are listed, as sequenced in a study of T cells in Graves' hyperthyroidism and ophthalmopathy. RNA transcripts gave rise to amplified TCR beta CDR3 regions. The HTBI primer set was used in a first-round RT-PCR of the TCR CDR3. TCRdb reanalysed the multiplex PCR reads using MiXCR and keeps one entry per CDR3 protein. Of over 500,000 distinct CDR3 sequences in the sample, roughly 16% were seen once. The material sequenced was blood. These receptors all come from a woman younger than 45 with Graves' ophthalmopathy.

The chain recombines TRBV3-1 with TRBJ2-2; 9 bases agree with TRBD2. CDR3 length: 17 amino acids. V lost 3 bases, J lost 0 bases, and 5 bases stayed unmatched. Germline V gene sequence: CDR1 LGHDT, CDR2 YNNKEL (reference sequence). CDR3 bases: TGTGCCAGCAGCCAGACATTAGCGGGAGCGAACACCGGGGAGCTGTTTTTT. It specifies CASSQTLAGANTGELFF.

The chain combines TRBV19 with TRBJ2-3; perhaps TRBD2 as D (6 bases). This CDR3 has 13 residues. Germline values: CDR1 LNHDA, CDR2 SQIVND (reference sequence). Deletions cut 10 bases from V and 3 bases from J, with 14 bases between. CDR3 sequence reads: CATGERATDTQYF. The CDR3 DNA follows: TGTGCCACGGGGGAACGGGCAACAGATACGCAGTATTTT.

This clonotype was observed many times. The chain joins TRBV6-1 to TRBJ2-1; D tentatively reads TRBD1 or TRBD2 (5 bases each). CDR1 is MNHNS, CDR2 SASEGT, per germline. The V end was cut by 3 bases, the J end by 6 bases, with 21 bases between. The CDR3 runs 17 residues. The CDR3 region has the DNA TGTGCCAGCAGTGACACTTCCAGGGACCTAGTCGGCAATGAGCAGTTCTTC. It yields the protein CASSDTSRDLVGNEQFF.

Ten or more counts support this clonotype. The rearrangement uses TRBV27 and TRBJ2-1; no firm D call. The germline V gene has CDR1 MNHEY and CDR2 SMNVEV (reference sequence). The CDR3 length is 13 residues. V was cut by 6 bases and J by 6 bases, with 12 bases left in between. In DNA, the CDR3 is TGTGCCAGCAGACCGGGCGAGCGCAATGAGCAGTTCTTC. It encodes CASRPGERNEQFF.

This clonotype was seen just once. The CDR3 here is CASSSGPQRGNEQFF. CDR3 nucleotides: TGTGCCAGCAGTTCCGGGCCGCAAAGGGGGAATGAGCAGTTCTTC. The gene calls are TRBV12-3 or TRBV12-4 and TRBJ2-1; maybe TRBD1 (6 bases). Trimming took off 4 bases at V and 7 bases at J, with 17 bases between the two ends. The CDR3 is 15 residues long.

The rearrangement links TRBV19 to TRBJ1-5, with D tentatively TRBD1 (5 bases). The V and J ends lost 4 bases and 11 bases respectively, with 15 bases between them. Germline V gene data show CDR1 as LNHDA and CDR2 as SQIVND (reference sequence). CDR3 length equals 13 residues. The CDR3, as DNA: TGTGCCAGTAGTACCCCAGGGTTTTCAGCCCAGCATTTT. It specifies CASSTPGFSAQHF.

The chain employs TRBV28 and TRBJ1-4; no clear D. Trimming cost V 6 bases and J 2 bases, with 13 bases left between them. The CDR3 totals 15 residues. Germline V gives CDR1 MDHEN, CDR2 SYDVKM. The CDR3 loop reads CASRDQGPTNEKLFF. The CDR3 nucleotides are TGTGCCAGCAGGGACCAAGGGCCCACTAATGAAAAACTGTTTTTT.

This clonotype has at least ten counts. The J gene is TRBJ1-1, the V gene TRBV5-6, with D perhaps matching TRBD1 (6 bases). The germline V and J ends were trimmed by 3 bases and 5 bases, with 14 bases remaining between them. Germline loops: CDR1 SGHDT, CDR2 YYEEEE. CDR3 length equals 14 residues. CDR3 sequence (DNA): TGTGCCAGCAGCTCACAGGGTTTAAGGACTGAAGCTTTCTTT. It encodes CASSSQGLRTEAFF.

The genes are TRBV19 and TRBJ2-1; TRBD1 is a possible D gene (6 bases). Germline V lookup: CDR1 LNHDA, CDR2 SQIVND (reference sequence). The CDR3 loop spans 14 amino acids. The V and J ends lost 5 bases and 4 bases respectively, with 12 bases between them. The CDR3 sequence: CASSSRRGYNEQFF. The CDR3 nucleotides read TGTGCCAGTAGTTCCCGCAGGGGATACAATGAGCAGTTCTTC.

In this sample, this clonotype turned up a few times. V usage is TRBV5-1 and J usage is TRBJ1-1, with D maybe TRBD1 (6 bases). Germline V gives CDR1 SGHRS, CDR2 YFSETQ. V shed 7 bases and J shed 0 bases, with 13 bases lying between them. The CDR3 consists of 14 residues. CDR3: CASSGGGLNTEAFF. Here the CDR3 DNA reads TGCGCCAGCTCCGGGGGGGGCCTGAACACTGAAGCTTTCTTT.

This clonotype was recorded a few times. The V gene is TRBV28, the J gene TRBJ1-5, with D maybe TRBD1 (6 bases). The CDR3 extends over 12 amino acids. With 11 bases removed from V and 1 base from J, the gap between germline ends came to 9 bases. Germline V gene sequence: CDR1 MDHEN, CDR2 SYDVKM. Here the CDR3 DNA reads TGTGCCGCCCAGGGGAGCAATCAGCCCCAGCATTTT. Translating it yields CAAQGSNQPQHF. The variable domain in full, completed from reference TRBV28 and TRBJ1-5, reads DVKVTQSSRYLVKRTGEKVFLECVQDMDHENMFWYRQDPGLGLRLIYFSYDVKMKEKGDIPEGYSVSREKKERFSLILESASTNQTSMYLCAAQGSNQPQHFGDGTRLSIL.

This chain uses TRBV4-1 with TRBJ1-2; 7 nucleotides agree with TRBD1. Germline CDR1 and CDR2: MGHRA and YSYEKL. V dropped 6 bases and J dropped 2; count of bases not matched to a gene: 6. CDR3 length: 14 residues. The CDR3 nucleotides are TGCGCCAGCAGACCGGGACAGCTAAACTATGGCTACACCTTC. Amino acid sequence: CASRPGQLNYGYTF.

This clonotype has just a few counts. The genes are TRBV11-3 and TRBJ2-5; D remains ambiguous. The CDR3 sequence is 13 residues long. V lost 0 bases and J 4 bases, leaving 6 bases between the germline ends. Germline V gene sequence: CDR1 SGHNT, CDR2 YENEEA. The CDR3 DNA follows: TGTGCCAGCAGCTTAGAAAGCTCAGAGACCCAGTACTTC. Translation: CASSLESSETQYF.

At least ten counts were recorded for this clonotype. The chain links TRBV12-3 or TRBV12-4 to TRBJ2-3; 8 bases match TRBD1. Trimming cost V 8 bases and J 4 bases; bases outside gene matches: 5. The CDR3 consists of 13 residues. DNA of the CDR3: TGTGCCAGCCGAGACAGGGGACCAGATACGCAGTATTTT. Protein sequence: CASRDRGPDTQYF.

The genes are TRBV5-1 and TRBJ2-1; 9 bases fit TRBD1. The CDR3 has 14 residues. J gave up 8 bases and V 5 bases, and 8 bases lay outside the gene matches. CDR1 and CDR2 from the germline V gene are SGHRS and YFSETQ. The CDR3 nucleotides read TGCGCCAGCAGATTGACAGGGGGATCGGATGAGCAGTTCTTC. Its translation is CASRLTGGSDEQFF.

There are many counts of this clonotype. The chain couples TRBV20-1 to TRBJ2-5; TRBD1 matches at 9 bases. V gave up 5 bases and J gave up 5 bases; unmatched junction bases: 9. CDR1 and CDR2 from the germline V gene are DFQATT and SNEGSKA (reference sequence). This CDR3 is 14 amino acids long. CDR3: CSARLQGAQETQYF. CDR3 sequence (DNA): TGCAGTGCTCGCTTACAGGGGGCGCAGGAGACCCAGTACTTC.

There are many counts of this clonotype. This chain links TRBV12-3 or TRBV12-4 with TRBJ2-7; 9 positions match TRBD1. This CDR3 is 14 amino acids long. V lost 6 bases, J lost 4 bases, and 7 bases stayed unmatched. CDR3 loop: CASRAGTGRYEQYF. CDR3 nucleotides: TGTGCCAGCAGAGCCGGGACAGGGAGGTACGAGCAGTACTTC.

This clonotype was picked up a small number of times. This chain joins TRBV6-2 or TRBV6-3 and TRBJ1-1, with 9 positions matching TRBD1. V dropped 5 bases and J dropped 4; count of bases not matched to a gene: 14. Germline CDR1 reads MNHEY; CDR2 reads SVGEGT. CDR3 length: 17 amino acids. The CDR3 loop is CASSASGTGTVGTEAFF. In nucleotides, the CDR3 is TGTGCCAGCAGTGCCTCCGGGACAGGGACGGTGGGCACTGAAGCTTTCTTT.

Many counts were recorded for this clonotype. The CDR3 loop reads CASSLAGGTETQYF. The CDR3 coding sequence is TGTGCCAGCAGTTTAGCGGGAGGAACAGAGACCCAGTACTTC. The genes are TRBV12-3 or TRBV12-4 and TRBJ2-5; possibly TRBD2 for D (6 bases). V was trimmed by 0 bases and J by 4 bases, leaving 9 bases between them. CDR3 length: 14 amino acids.

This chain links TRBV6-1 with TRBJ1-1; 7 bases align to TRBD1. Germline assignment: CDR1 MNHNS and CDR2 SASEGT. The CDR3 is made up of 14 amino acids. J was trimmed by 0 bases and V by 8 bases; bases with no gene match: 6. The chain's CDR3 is CASFRGSMNTEAFF. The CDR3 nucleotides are TGTGCCAGCTTCAGGGGGTCGATGAACACTGAAGCTTTCTTT.

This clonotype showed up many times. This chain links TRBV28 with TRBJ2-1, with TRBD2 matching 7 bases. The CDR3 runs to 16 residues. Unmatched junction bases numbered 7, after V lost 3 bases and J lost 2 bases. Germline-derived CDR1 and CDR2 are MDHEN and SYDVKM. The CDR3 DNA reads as TGTGCCAGCAGTTTGTTTGGCGGGAGTCCCTACAATGAGCAGTTCTTC. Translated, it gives CASSLFGGSPYNEQFF.

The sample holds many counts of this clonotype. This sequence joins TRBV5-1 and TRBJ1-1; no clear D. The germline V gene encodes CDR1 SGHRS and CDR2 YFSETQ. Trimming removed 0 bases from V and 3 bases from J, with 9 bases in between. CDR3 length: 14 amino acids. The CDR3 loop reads CASSLEGMYTEAFF. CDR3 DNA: TGCGCCAGCAGCTTGGAGGGCATGTACACTGAAGCTTTCTTT.

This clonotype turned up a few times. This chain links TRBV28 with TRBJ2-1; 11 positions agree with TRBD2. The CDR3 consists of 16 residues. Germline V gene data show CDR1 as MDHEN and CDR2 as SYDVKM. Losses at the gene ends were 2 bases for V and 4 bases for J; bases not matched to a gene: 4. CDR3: CASSLPGTSGYNEQFF. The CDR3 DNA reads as TGTGCCAGCAGTTTACCAGGGACTAGCGGATACAATGAGCAGTTCTTC.

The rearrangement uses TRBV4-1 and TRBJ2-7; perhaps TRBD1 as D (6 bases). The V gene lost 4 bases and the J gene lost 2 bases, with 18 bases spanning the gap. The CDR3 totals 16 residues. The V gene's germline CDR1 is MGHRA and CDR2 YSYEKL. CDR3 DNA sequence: TGCGCCAGCAGCCTTCTAAGTACAGGGAGCACCTACGAGCAGTACTTC. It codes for CASSLLSTGSTYEQYF.

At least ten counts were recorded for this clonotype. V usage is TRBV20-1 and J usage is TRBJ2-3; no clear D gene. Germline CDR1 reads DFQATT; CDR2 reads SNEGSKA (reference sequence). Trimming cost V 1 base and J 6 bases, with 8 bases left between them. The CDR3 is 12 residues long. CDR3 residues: CSARAQMDTQYF. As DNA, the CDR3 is TGCAGTGCTAGAGCCCAGATGGATACGCAGTATTTT.

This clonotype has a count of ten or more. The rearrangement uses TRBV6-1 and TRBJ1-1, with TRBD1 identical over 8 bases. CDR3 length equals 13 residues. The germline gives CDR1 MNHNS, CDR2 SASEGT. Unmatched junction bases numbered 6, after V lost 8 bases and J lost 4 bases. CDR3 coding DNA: TGTGCCAGCCTGACAGGGGATGGCACTGAAGCTTTCTTT. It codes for CASLTGDGTEAFF.

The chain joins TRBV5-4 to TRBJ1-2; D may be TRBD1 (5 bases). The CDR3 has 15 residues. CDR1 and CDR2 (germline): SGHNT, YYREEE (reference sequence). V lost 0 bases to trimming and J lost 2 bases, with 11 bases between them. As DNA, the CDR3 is TGTGCCAGCAGCTTGGCCATGGACACCAACTATGGCTACACCTTC. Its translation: CASSLAMDTNYGYTF.